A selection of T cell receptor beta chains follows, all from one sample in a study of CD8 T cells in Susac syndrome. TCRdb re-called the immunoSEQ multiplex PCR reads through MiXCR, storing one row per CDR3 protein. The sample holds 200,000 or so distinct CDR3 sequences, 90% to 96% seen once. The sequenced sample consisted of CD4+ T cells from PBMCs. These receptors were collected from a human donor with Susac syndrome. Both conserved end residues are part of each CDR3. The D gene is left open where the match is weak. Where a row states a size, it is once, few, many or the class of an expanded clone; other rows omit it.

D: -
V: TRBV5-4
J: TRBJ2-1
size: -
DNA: TGTGCCAGCAGCTGGTCCCAAGAGTCCTACAATGAGCAGTTCTTC
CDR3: CASSWSQESYNEQFF

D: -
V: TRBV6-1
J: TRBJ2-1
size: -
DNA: TGTGCCAGCAGTACCCAGGGGGGGGGATATTCGGGGAATGAGCAGTTCTTC
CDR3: CASSTQGGGYSGNEQFF

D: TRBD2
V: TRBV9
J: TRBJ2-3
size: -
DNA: TGTGCCAGCAGCGTAGCAGGAGTACTAGCGGGTAAAGATACGCAGTATTTT
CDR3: CASSVAGVLAGKDTQYF

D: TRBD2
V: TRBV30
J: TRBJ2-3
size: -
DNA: TGTGCCTGGACTAGCGGGGGTAACACAGATACGCAGTATTTT
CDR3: CAWTSGGNTDTQYF

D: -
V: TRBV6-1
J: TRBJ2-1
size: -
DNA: TGTGCCAGCAGTGTCACCGGGGCCCACAATGAGCAGTTCTTC
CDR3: CASSVTGAHNEQFF

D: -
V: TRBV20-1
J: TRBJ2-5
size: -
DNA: TGCAGTGCCTGGCAAAGAGGGAGGGAGACCCAGTACTTC
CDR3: CSAWQRGRETQYF

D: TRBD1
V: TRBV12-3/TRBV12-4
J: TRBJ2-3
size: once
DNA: TGTGCCAGCAAACCTGGGACAGGGGAAACAGATACGCAGTATTTT
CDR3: CASKPGTGETDTQYF

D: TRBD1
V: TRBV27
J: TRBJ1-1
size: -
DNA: TGTGCCAGCAGCCGATTACCCGGACAGGCGAACACTGAAGCTTTCTTT
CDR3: CASSRLPGQANTEAFF

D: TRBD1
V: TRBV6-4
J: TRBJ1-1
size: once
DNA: TGTGCCAGCAGTGACGACAGGGGAGGTTGCTTTTTTAGGACCAACACTGAAGCTTTCTTT
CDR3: CASSDDRGGCFFRTNTEAFF

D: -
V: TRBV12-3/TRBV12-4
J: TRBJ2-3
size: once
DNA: TGTGCCAGCAGTTTGAATAGCCCAGATACGCAGTATTTT
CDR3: CASSLNSPDTQYF

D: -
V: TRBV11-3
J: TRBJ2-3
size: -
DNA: TGTGCCAGCAGCGAAGGAGGCACAGATACGCAGTATTTT
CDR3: CASSEGGTDTQYF

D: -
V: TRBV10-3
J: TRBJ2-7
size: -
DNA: TGTGCCATCAGTGAGTCGAGTGTGTTCTACGAGCAGTACTTC
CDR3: CAISESSVFYEQYF

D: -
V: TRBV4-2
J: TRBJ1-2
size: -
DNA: TGTGCCAGCAGCCGCCCCGACGGCCTGAACTATGGCTACACCTTC
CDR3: CASSRPDGLNYGYTF

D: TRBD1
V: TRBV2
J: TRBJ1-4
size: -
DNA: TGTGCCAGCAGGACCACAGGGGAGGGGGAAAAACTGTTTTTT
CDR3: CASRTTGEGEKLFF

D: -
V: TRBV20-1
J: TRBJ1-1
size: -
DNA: TGCAGTGCTACAGGTGGTGGGACTGAAGCTTTCTTT
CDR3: CSATGGGTEAFF

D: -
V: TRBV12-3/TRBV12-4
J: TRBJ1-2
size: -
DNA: TGTGCCAGCAGTTTAGGGATGAGTTCGATCTCGGGCGGCTACACCTTC
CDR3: CASSLGMSSISGGYTF

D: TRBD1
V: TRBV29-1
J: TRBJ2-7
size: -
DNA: TGCAGCGTAGAAGCCGGGACAGGCGTCTCCTACGAGCAGTACTTC
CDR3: CSVEAGTGVSYEQYF

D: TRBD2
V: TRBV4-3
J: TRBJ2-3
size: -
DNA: TGCGCCAGCAGCCAAGGGGACCTAGCGGGGAGCACAGATACGCAGTATTTT
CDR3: CASSQGDLAGSTDTQYF

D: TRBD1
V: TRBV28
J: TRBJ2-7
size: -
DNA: TGTGCCAGCAGTTTTCGTGGACAGGGGGCCTACGAGCAGTACTTC
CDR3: CASSFRGQGAYEQYF

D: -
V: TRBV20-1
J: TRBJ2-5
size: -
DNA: TGCAGTGCAGGGCAGAGCCTACGCCGTCAAGAGACCCAGTACTTC
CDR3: CSAGQSLRRQETQYF

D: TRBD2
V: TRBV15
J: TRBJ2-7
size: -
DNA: TGTGCCACCAGCAGAGAAACTAGCGGCTACGAGCAGTACTTC
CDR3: CATSRETSGYEQYF

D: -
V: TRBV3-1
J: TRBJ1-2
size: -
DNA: TGTGCCAGCAGCCTTGACAGTGGTGGCTACACCTTC
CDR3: CASSLDSGGYTF

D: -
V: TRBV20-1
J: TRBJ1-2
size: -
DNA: TGCAGTGCTAGAGCCACACAGGGTCTTCATGGCTACACCTTC
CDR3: CSARATQGLHGYTF

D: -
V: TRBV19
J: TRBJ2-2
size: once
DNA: TGTGCCAGTAGTTTTCGGTGGGACACGTTGAACACCGGGGAGCTGTTTTTT
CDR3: CASSFRWDTLNTGELFF

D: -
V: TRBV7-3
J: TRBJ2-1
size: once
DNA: TGTGCCAGCAGCTTACCTGGGGGTCATGAGCAGTTCTTC
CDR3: CASSLPGGHEQFF

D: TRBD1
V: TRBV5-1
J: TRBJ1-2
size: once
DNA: TGCGCCAGCAGCCTGCCGGGACAGGGGTTTGGCTACACCTTC
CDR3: CASSLPGQGFGYTF

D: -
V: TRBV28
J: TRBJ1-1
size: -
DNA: TGTGCCAGCAGTCTCCGGACACTCGTGAACACTGAAGCTTTCTTT
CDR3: CASSLRTLVNTEAFF

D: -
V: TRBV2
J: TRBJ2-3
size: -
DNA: TGTGCCAGCGGAGGACTGAACGGCGGGGATACGCAGTATTTT
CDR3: CASGGLNGGDTQYF

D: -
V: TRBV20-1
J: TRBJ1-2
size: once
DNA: TGCAGTGCTAGAGATTCCCGCCAGGGGAGGGGCTATGGCTACACCTTC
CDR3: CSARDSRQGRGYGYTF

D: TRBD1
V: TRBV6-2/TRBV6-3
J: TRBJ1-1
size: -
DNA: TGTGCCAGCAGTTACTTCGACGGGACAGGGGACCGAACGTCGCTCTTT
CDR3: CASSYFDGTGDRTSLF

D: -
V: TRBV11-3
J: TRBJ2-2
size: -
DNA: TGTGCCAGCAGCCCCCCAGACCTCACCGGGGAGCTGTTTTTT
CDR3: CASSPPDLTGELFF

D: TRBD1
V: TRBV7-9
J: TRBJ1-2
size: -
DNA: TGTGCCGGATCAACAGGGGTTAACTATGGCTACACCTTC
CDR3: CAGSTGVNYGYTF

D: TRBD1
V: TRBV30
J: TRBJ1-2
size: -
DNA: TGTGCCTGGGGGGAGACAGGGGCGGGTGGCTACACCTTC
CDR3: CAWGETGAGGYTF

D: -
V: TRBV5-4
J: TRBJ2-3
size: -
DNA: TGTGCCAGCAGCTTCGAAGGAGGGCCCACAGATACGCAGTATTTT
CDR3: CASSFEGGPTDTQYF

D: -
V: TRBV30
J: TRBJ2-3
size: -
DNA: TGTGCCGGCGGATCTAGCACAGATACGCAGTATTTT
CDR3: CAGGSSTDTQYF

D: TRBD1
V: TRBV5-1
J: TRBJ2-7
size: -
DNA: TGCGCCAGCAGCTTGGAGGGCAGGGGGACGGACGAGCAGTACTTC
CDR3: CASSLEGRGTDEQYF

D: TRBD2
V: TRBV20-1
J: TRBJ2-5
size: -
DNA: TGCAGTGCTAGAGGAGCGGGGGGCCCCCAAGAGACCCAGTACTTC
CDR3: CSARGAGGPQETQYF

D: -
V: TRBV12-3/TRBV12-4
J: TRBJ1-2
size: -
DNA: TGTGCCAGCAGCAACACAGGGTTGAACTATGGCTACACCTTC
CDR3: CASSNTGLNYGYTF

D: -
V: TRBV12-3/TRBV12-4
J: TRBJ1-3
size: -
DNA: TGTGCCAGCAGTTTGGGGGCTAGGTCTGGAAACACCATATATTTT
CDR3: CASSLGARSGNTIYF

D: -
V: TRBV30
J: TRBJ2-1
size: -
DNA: TGTGCCTGGAGTGTATTTGTCCGCGAGCAGTTCTTC
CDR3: CAWSVFVREQFF

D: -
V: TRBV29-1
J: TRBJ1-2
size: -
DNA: TGCAGCGTTGAACCAGGGGATCTTTATGGCTACACCTTC
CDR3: CSVEPGDLYGYTF

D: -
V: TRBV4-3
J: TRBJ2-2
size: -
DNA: TGCGCCAGCAGCCAGAGAAGTAGACAGAACACCGGGGAGCTGTTTTTT
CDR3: CASSQRSRQNTGELFF

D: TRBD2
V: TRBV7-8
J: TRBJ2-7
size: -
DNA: TGTGCCAGCACCTTACTAGCGAGGGACTACGAGCAGTACTTC
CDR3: CASTLLARDYEQYF

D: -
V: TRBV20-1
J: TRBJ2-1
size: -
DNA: TGCAGTGCTTTATTTAGCTCCTACAATGAGCAGTTCTTC
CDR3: CSALFSSYNEQFF

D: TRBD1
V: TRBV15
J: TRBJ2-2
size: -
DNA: TGTGCCACCACCTGGACAGGGGGCGATGCCGGGGAGCTGTTTTTT
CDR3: CATTWTGGDAGELFF

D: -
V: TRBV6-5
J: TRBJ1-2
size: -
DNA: TGTGCCAGCGGGAGGCAACAGACTAACTATGGCTACACCTTC
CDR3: CASGRQQTNYGYTF

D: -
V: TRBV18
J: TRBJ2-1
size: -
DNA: TGTGCCAGCTCACCCCTCGGATACAATGAGCAGTTCTTC
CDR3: CASSPLGYNEQFF

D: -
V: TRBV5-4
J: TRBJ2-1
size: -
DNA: TGTGCCAGCAGCTTGGCCGTGGTTTACAATGAGCAGTTCTTC
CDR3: CASSLAVVYNEQFF

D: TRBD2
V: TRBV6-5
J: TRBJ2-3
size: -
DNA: TGTGCCAGCAGCCGGGGGGACCCCACAGATACGCAGTATTTT
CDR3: CASSRGDPTDTQYF

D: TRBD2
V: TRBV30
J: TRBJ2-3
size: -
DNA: TGTGCCTACATAGCGGGGGGCACAGATACGCAGTATTTT
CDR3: CAYIAGGTDTQYF

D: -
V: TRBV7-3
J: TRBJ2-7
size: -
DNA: TGTGCCAGCAGCTTATTTGCCTCGTACGAGCAGTACTTC
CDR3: CASSLFASYEQYF

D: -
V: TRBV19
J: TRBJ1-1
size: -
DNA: TGTGCCAGTAGTATTCCCCCTCAGGGGAAGTCGCTGAACACTGAAGCTTTCTTT
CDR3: CASSIPPQGKSLNTEAFF

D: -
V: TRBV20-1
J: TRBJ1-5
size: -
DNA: TGCAGTGCTAGAGAAAGGCTTTATAGCAATCAGCCCCAGCATTTT
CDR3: CSARERLYSNQPQHF

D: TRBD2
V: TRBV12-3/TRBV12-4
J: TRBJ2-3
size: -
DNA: TGTGCCAGCAGCCAAACTAGCGGGGGGGCGGGCACAGATACGCAGTATTTT
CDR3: CASSQTSGGAGTDTQYF

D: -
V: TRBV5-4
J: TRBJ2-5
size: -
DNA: TGTGCCAGCAGCCGGGACACCTCTCAAGAGACCCAGTACTTC
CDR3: CASSRDTSQETQYF

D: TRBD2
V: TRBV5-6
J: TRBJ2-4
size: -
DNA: TGTGCCAGCAGGATGGAGCGGGGGATCAAAAACATTCAGTACTTC
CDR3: CASRMERGIKNIQYF

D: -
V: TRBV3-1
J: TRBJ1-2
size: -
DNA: TGTGCCAGCAGCCAATGGGGTGTGGATGGCTACACCTTC
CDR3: CASSQWGVDGYTF

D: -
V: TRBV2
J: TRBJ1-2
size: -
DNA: TGTGCCAGCAATAGGGACGGTAACTATGGCTACACCTTC
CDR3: CASNRDGNYGYTF

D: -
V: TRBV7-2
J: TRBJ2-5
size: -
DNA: TGTGCCAGCAGCCAGAACAGGAACCTCCAAGAGACCCAGTACTTC
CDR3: CASSQNRNLQETQYF